These T cell receptor beta chains were read from a single sample in a study of blood T cell repertoires in COVID-19. The table came from immunoSEQ multiplex PCR; TCRdb's copy has only in-frame clones and leaves some out. The table records approximately 190,000 clones, 80% to 85% of them present only once. The sample consisted of peripheral blood. The receptors derive from a woman aged 40 to 50 with acute or convalescent COVID-19. The CDR3 runs from the conserved cysteine through the conserved F or W. The D gene is left open where the match is weak. Expanded clones get a size class; other rows say once, few or many, or leave the size out.

v_call	cdr3_length	clone_size	j_call	d_call	cdr3_aa	cdr3_nt
TRBV10-3	13	.	TRBJ2-1	.	CAISGQPDNEQFF	TGTGCCATCAGTGGACAGCCGGACAATGAGCAGTTCTTC
TRBV28	15	.	TRBJ2-1	TRBD2	CASSSLAGVDLEQFF	TGTGCCAGCAGTTCACTAGCGGGAGTAGATCTTGAGCAGTTCTTC
TRBV28	14	once	TRBJ2-1	.	CASSLAGIDNEQFF	TGTGCCAGCAGTTTAGCGGGAATCGACAATGAGCAGTTCTTC
TRBV10-3	15	.	TRBJ2-2	.	CAISAGGASTGELFF	TGTGCCATCAGTGCTGGGGGGGCTAGCACCGGGGAGCTGTTTTTT
TRBV3-1/TRBV3-2	14	.	TRBJ1-3	TRBD1	CASSYTGGKNTIYF	TGTGCCAGCAGTTATACAGGGGGAAAAAACACCATATATTTT
TRBV28	16	.	TRBJ1-1	.	CASSVVQGQMNTEAFF	TGTGCCAGCAGTGTAGTGCAGGGGCAAATGAACACTGAAGCTTTCTTT
TRBV5-4	11	.	TRBJ1-2	.	CASSYVDGYTF	TGTGCCAGCAGCTATGTCGATGGCTACACCTTC
TRBV4-1	18	.	TRBJ2-7	TRBD1	CASSQKGAPGQGRDEQYF	TGCGCCAGCAGCCAAAAAGGGGCCCCGGGACAGGGGAGGGACGAGCAGTACTTC
TRBV7-2	19	once	TRBJ2-7	TRBD2	CASSFPPFAVSGGAYEQYF	TGTGCCAGCAGCTTTCCCCCCTTCGCGGTTAGCGGGGGTGCCTACGAGCAGTACTTC
TRBV6-4	14	.	TRBJ2-1	TRBD2	CASRGLAGSNEQFF	TGTGCCAGCAGAGGACTAGCGGGAAGCAATGAGCAGTTCTTC
TRBV18	15	.	TRBJ1-1	.	CASSPIPAQGTEAFF	TGTGCCAGCTCACCAATTCCCGCGCAGGGGACTGAAGCTTTCTTT
TRBV7-3	15	.	TRBJ1-6	.	CASSLQGLGTSPLHF	TGTGCCAGCAGTCTACAGGGTCTTGGGACTTCACCCCTCCACTTT
TRBV7-2	18	.	TRBJ2-7	TRBD2	CASSLVSGFGAGDDEQYF	TGTGCCAGCAGCTTAGTTTCGGGGTTCGGGGCGGGAGATGACGAGCAGTACTTC
TRBV6-6	13	.	TRBJ1-6	TRBD1	CASFGDSNSPLHF	TGTGCCAGCTTTGGGGACAGCAATTCACCCCTCCACTTT
TRBV6-5	14	.	TRBJ1-4	TRBD1	CASRLDRGGEKLFF	TGTGCCAGCAGACTCGACAGGGGGGGGGAAAAACTGTTTTTT
TRBV27	14	.	TRBJ2-7	.	CASSLVAHSYEQYF	TGTGCCAGCAGTTTGGTAGCACACTCCTACGAGCAGTACTTC
TRBV14	15	.	TRBJ1-1	TRBD1	CASSQYAGGNTEAFF	TGTGCCAGCAGCCAATACGCAGGGGGGAACACTGAAGCTTTCTTT
TRBV6-5	14	.	TRBJ1-1	.	CASILQGRNTEAFF	TGTGCCAGCATCTTACAGGGTCGAAACACTGAAGCTTTCTTT
TRBV12-2	16	.	TRBJ2-7	.	CASRFSDGQKGPEQYF	TGTGCAAGTCGCTTCTCGGATGGACAGAAGGGACCCGAGCAGTACTTC
TRBV13	14	.	TRBJ2-5	.	CASSFWDKAETQYF	TGTGCCAGCAGCTTTTGGGACAAAGCCGAGACCCAGTACTTC
TRBV6-1	18	.	TRBJ1-5	TRBD1	CASSDPTPGTEVNQPQHF	TGTGCCAGCAGTGACCCGACCCCCGGGACAGAAGTTAATCAGCCCCAGCATTTT
TRBV5-6	14	once	TRBJ2-4	TRBD2	CASSLAMAGGIQYF	TGTGCCAGCAGCTTGGCAATGGCGGGGGGGATTCAGTACTTC
TRBV28	14	.	TRBJ1-5	.	CASYQGGFNQPQHF	TGTGCCAGCTATCAGGGAGGGTTCAATCAGCCCCAGCATTTT
TRBV4-1	15	.	TRBJ1-4	.	CASSLHRATNEKLFF	TGCGCCAGCAGCCTCCACAGGGCAACTAATGAAAAACTGTTTTTT
TRBV20-1	11	.	TRBJ1-2	.	CSGGGYYGYTF	TGCAGTGGCGGGGGTTACTATGGCTACACCTTC
TRBV30	15	.	TRBJ1-3	.	CAWSPGLDSGNTIYF	TGTGCCTGGAGCCCTGGGCTGGACTCTGGAAACACCATATATTTT
TRBV7-9	17	.	TRBJ2-2	.	CASSLARWGANTGELFF	TGTGCCAGCAGCTTAGCGCGGTGGGGAGCGAACACCGGGGAGCTGTTTTTT
TRBV9	16	.	TRBJ2-1	.	CASSVLGGVWSNEQFF	TGTGCCAGCAGCGTCTTAGGGGGGGTGTGGTCCAATGAGCAGTTCTTC
TRBV5-4	13	.	TRBJ2-2	.	CASSFQNTGELFF	TGTGCCAGCAGCTTTCAGAACACCGGGGAGCTGTTTTTT
TRBV29-1	15	.	TRBJ2-1	.	CSVAFPGVPYNEQFF	TGCAGCGTTGCCTTCCCAGGCGTACCCTACAATGAGCAGTTCTTC
TRBV7-9	16	.	TRBJ1-4	.	CASSPTWQGGKEKLFF	TGTGCCAGCAGCCCCACGTGGCAGGGAGGGAAGGAAAAACTGTTTTTT
TRBV28	13	.	TRBJ2-5	.	CASSLMAAETQYF	TGTGCCAGCAGTTTAATGGCAGCGGAGACCCAGTACTTC